The 13 T cell receptor beta chains in this list originate from one sample, sequenced in a study of cytomegalovirus exposure and HLA in healthy donors. The PCR had 60 Vbeta and 13 Jbeta primers. Produced via immunoSEQ multiplex PCR; TCRdb's table is partial and in-frame only. Of under 200,000 clones detected, about 88% appear once; the ten largest clones hold approximately 0.31%. The source material was PBMCs. These TCRs come from a woman aged 25 to 39 in good health and CMV-seronegative.

V usage is TRBV5-1 and J usage is TRBJ2-5, with a weak D call TRBD1 (5 bases). V was clipped by 6 bases and J by 5 bases, with 20 bases between them. Germline values: CDR1 SGHRS, CDR2 YFSETQ. The CDR3 contains 15 residues. The CDR3 spells CASTPERQGRETQYF. CDR3 DNA: TGCGCCAGCACCCCGGAGAGGCAGGGTCGGGAGACCCAGTACTTC. The full variable domain, completed using reference TRBV5-1 and TRBJ2-5, is KAGVTQTPRYLIKTRGQQVTLSCSPISGHRSVSWYQQTPGQGLQFLFEYFSETQRNKGNFPGRFSGRQFSNSRSEMNVSTLELGDSALYLCASTPERQGRETQYFGPGTRLLVL.

On this clone itself: Other DNA sequences in this specimen translate into the identical CDR3. This chain uses TRBV2 with TRBJ1-1; weak D call: TRBD1 (5 bases). Looked up from germline, CDR1 is SNHLY and CDR2 is FYNNEI. There are 14 residues in the CDR3. V lost 3 bases and J 14 bases, leaving 22 bases between the germline ends. The CDR3 here is CASSDLGGRRSPFF. The CDR3 DNA reads TGTGCCAGCAGTGACTTGGGGGGGAGGCGCTCCCCCTTCTTT. Together with reference TRBV2 and TRBJ1-1, the CDR3 gives the full variable domain: EPEVTQTPSHQVTQMGQEVILRCVPISNHLYFYWYRQILGQKVEFLVSFYNNEISEKSEIFDDQFSVERPDGSNFTLKIRSTKLEDSAMYFCASSDLGGRRSPFFGQGTRLTVV.

In this sample, this clone turned up a few times. CDR3: CASGGDTGELFF. CDR3 coding DNA: TGTGCCAGCGGGGGGGACACCGGGGAGCTGTTTTTT. The chain employs TRBV9 and TRBJ2-2, with 7 bases lining up with TRBD2. This CDR3 is 12 amino acids long. V trimming: 7 bases; J trimming: 3 bases; junction bases outside the gene matches: 0. In germline, CDR1 is SGDLS, CDR2 YYNGEE. The full variable domain, completed using reference TRBV9 and TRBJ2-2, is DSGVTQTPKHLITATGQRVTLRCSPRSGDLSVYWYQQSLDQGLQFLIQYYNGEERAKGNILERFSAQQFPDLHSELNLSSLELGDSALYFCASGGDTGELFFGEGSRLTVL.

The chain has TRBV6-4 and TRBJ1-2; a weak D match, TRBD1 (5 bases). The germline CDR1 and CDR2 sequences are MRHNA and SNTAGT. CDR3 length equals 13 residues. The V end lost 2 bases, the J end lost 8 bases, and 12 bases lay between the germline ends. The CDR3 DNA reads TGTGCCAGCAGTGACACAAGAACAGGCGGCTACACCTTC. Encoded protein: CASSDTRTGGYTF.

The chain uses TRBV20-1 and TRBJ2-4, with D tentatively TRBD2 (7 bases). The CDR3 loop spans 11 amino acids. Per germline, CDR1 DFQATT and CDR2 SNEGSKA (reference sequence). The V end lost 6 bases, the J end lost 7 bases, and 10 bases lay between the germline ends. The CDR3 is CSAGGGNIQYF. The CDR3 region has the DNA TGCAGTGCGGGAGGGGGGAACATTCAGTACTTC.

This chain links TRBV11-2 with TRBJ2-1; 8 bases map to TRBD1. The germline CDR1 and CDR2 sequences are SGHAT and FQNNGV. This CDR3 contains 15 residues. J was trimmed by 5 bases and V by 4 bases; bases with no gene match: 7. The CDR3 loop is CASSYLGTGNNEQFF. Here the CDR3 DNA reads TGTGCCAGCAGCTACCTAGGGACAGGAAACAATGAGCAGTTCTTC.

The rearrangement uses TRBV9 and TRBJ2-3; no definite D call. Germline V gives CDR1 SGDLS, CDR2 YYNGEE. Trimming cost V 3 bases and J 5 bases, with 7 bases left between them. The CDR3 extends over 12 amino acids. For the CDR3, the DNA is TGTGCCAGCAGCGCACTCGGAGATACGCAGTATTTT. This sequence encodes CASSALGDTQYF.

The chain has TRBV5-8 and TRBJ2-1; D may be TRBD1 (6 bases). Germline lookup yields CDR1 SGHTS and CDR2 YDEGEE. The V end was cut by 1 base, the J end by 2 bases, with 10 bases between. CDR3 length equals 15 residues. The CDR3 is CASSLIGQTYNEQFF. The CDR3 coding sequence is TGTGCCAGCAGCTTGATAGGACAGACCTACAATGAGCAGTTCTTC.

The rearrangement uses TRBV6-4 and TRBJ2-2; 11 nucleotides line up with TRBD1. CDR3 length: 14 amino acids. V was clipped by 9 bases and J by 6 bases; unmatched bases: 6. CDR1 and CDR2 from the germline V gene are MRHNA and SNTAGT. The CDR3 bases are TGTGCCAGTAGACCGGGACAGGGGGCCGGGGAGCTGTTTTTT. Its translation: CASRPGQGAGELFF.

V and J are TRBV4-1 and TRBJ2-5, with TRBD2 matching over 8 bases. J gave up 1 base and V 3 bases, and 10 bases lay outside the gene matches. The CDR3 covers 17 residues. Germline values: CDR1 MGHRA, CDR2 YSYEKL. The CDR3 DNA reads TGCGCCAGCAGCCAGCCGCCCCCACTAGCGGTCCAAGAGACCCAGTACTTC. Translated, it gives CASSQPPPLAVQETQYF.

V gene TRBV6-1 combines with J gene TRBJ1-1, with D maybe TRBD1 (6 bases). The CDR3 is 12 residues long. The V gene's germline CDR1 is MNHNS and CDR2 SASEGT. Trimming removed 6 bases at V and 4 bases at J, with 9 bases between. CDR3 region: CASSLQGTEAFF. CDR3 coding DNA: TGTGCCAGCAGCCTACAGGGCACTGAAGCTTTCTTT.

J is TRBJ2-3 and V is TRBV10-2, with 13 bases aligning to TRBD2. J lost 1 base, V lost 3 bases, and 4 bases had no gene match. This CDR3 comprises 17 residues. Germline lookup yields CDR1 WSHSY and CDR2 SAAADI. In DNA, the CDR3 is TGCGCCAGCAGTGAACTAGCGGGAGGGCCCCGCACAGATACGCAGTATTTT. Translating it yields CASSELAGGPRTDTQYF.

V is TRBV6-7 and J is TRBJ2-2, with 12 bases lining up with TRBD1. TRBV6-7 is given ORF status, its function remaining uncertain. This CDR3 region has 18 residues. J was trimmed by 5 bases and V by 7 bases; bases with no gene match: 14. CDR3 amino acids: CASNRDRGLLPITGELFF. In nucleotides, the CDR3 is TGTGCCAGCAACAGGGACAGGGGGCTTCTCCCTATTACCGGGGAGCTGTTTTTT.